This T cell receptor (beta chain) is from a study of graft-versus-host responses after intestinal transplantation. In the study overall: Recipients across the board were started on anti-thymocyte globulin induction, then kept on tacrolimus and steroids for around three years.

A note on this clone: Its antigen is not identified.

The germline gives CDR1 SNHLY, CDR2 FYNNEI. This CDR3 is 14 amino acids long. V shed 6 bases and J shed 3 bases, with 12 bases lying between them. Only in-frame clones appear in the TCRdb table, and some are missing; sequencing was by immunoSEQ multiplex PCR. The sample includes tens of thousands of clones, just under 85% of them seen just once. The sequence came from a human donor who received an intestinal transplant. The chain employs TRBV2 and TRBJ2-1, with D tentatively TRBD1 (6 bases). The sample consisted of unstimulated CD8+ T cells sorted from spleen or lymph node cells, taken before intestinal transplant. The CDR3 loop is CASRKIQGYNEQFF. For the CDR3, the DNA is TGTGCCAGCAGGAAAATACAGGGCTACAATGAGCAGTTCTTC.